These 32 T cell receptor beta chains originate from one sample sequenced in a study of CD8 T cells in Susac syndrome. RNA, at about 0.45 to 1 ug, was reverse transcribed with random hexamers. Using its own MiXCR run on the immunoSEQ multiplex PCR reads, TCRdb lists one record per CDR3 protein. This table holds approximately 210,000 distinct CDR3 sequences, approximately 94% found once. The source material was CD4+ T cells from PBMCs. The receptors shown here come from a human donor with Susac syndrome.

On this clonotype itself: One end of the junction is discordant with germline, which a read error may explain. The chain joins TRBV7-7 to TRBJ1-1; D may be TRBD1 (6 bases). The germline gives CDR1 SSHAT, CDR2 FNYEAQ (reference sequence). The CDR3 consists of 17 residues. The CDR3 region has the DNA TGTGCTAGCAGCTTAGCTGGGGGGGCGCGGTTAACGGCTGAAGCTTTCTTT. This sequence encodes CASSLAGGARLTAEAFF.

The rearrangement links TRBV5-6 to TRBJ2-7; perhaps D is TRBD1 or TRBD2 (5 bases each). V was pared by 0 bases and J by 2 bases, with 12 bases between. Germline loops: CDR1 SGHDT, CDR2 YYEEEE. The CDR3 covers 15 residues. The CDR3 region is CASSLAGTATYEQYF. The DNA of the CDR3 is TGTGCCAGCAGCTTGGCGGGGACCGCTACCTACGAGCAGTACTTC.

V gene TRBV9 combines with J gene TRBJ2-6; perhaps TRBD2 as D (6 bases). The germline V gene has CDR1 SGDLS and CDR2 YYNGEE. V was shortened by 4 bases and J by 1 base, with 12 bases between the two germline ends. This CDR3 is built from 16 residues. DNA for the CDR3: TGTGCCAGCAGCCCAGTGCGGGGATCTGGGGCCAACGTCCTGACTTTC. Encoded protein: CASSPVRGSGANVLTF.

This clonotype was seen only once. V is TRBV30 and J is TRBJ2-4; no reliable D call. V was shortened by 0 bases and J by 0 bases, with 12 bases between the two germline ends. CDR1 and CDR2 (germline): GTSNPN, SVGIG (reference sequence). The CDR3 has 16 amino acids. CDR3 loop: CAWSVLTPLAKNIQYF. For the CDR3, the DNA is TGTGCCTGGAGTGTACTTACACCGCTAGCCAAAAACATTCAGTACTTC.

The chain uses TRBV19 and TRBJ1-1; D is unclear. Per germline, CDR1 LNHDA and CDR2 SQIVND (reference sequence). Trimming left V 5 bases short and J 2 bases short, with 9 bases between. The CDR3 runs 13 residues. The CDR3 protein is CASSSVGNTEAFF. The CDR3 DNA is TGTGCCAGTAGTTCCGTGGGAAACACTGAAGCTTTCTTT.

In this sample, this clonotype turned up a few times. The V and J genes are TRBV27 and TRBJ2-5; TRBD2 matches at 15 bases. Germline V gene sequence: CDR1 MNHEY, CDR2 SMNVEV (reference sequence). The CDR3 spans 15 residues. V shed 5 bases, J shed 5 bases, and the junction held 3 bases outside the gene matches. The CDR3: CASSPGLAGGETQYF. The CDR3 DNA follows: TGTGCCAGCAGTCCCGGACTAGCGGGGGGGGAGACCCAGTACTTC.

The J gene is TRBJ2-1, the V gene TRBV7-3, with D uncertain. Looked up from germline, CDR1 is SGHTA and CDR2 is FQGTGA. There are 14 residues in the CDR3. Between the trimmed V and J ends, which lost 1 base and 11 bases, there was a span of 15 bases. CDR3 amino acids: CASSLNPGSSKQFF. CDR3 DNA: TGTGCCAGCAGCTTAAACCCCGGATCCTCAAAGCAGTTCTTC.

This chain joins TRBV3-1 and TRBJ1-1, with 7 positions matching TRBD1. The germline V gene encodes CDR1 LGHDT and CDR2 YNNKEL (reference sequence). The CDR3 totals 12 residues. V shed 0 bases, J shed 11 bases, and the junction held 3 bases outside the gene matches. The CDR3 loop reads CASSQEGRGAFF. The DNA of the CDR3 is TGTGCCAGCAGCCAAGAGGGCAGGGGGGCTTTCTTT.

The J gene is TRBJ1-2, the V gene TRBV20-1; D is uncertain. Germline V gives CDR1 DFQATT, CDR2 SNEGSKA (reference sequence). V lost 7 bases and J lost 0, with 18 bases in between. The CDR3 is made up of 15 amino acids. The CDR3 nucleotides are TGCAGTGTTCAGGTCCCCAGCCATGCTAACTATGGCTACACCTTC. It is translated as CSVQVPSHANYGYTF.

The J gene is TRBJ2-7, the V gene TRBV18; D ambiguous. The CDR3 is made up of 15 amino acids. The germline gives CDR1 KGHSH, CDR2 LQKENI. With 1 base removed from V and 7 bases from J, the gap between germline ends came to 17 bases. As DNA, the CDR3 is TGTGCCAGCTCACCACGTCAAGCCGGTAGCTTGGAGCAGTACTTC. Translated: CASSPRQAGSLEQYF.

The V gene is TRBV10-1, the J gene TRBJ2-1; D gene unclear. This CDR3 region has 14 residues. Deletions cut 4 bases from V and 0 bases from J, with 7 bases between. Germline lookup yields CDR1 WNHNN and CDR2 SYGVQD (reference sequence). The CDR3 nucleotides read TGCGCCAGCAGTGCCTCGATCTCCTACAATGAGCAGTTCTTC. The encoded protein is CASSASISYNEQFF.

The chain recombines TRBV27 with TRBJ2-3, with D maybe TRBD1 (5 bases). V dropped 5 bases and J dropped 2 bases, with 14 bases sitting between them. Germline CDR1 MNHEY, CDR2 SMNVEV (reference sequence). CDR3 length: 15 residues. As DNA, the CDR3 is TGTGCCAGCAGTCTAAGACAGCTATACACAGATACGCAGTATTTT. Translation gives CASSLRQLYTDTQYF.

The chain uses TRBV20-1 and TRBJ1-5, with TRBD1 as a possible D gene (5 bases). Per germline, CDR1 DFQATT and CDR2 SNEGSKA (reference sequence). The CDR3 is made up of 14 amino acids. The V gene lost 1 base and the J gene lost 6 bases, with 13 bases spanning the gap. The CDR3 nucleotides read TGCAGTGCTAGAGCTGGGGGGAAGGCTCAGCCCCAGCATTTT. It specifies CSARAGGKAQPQHF.

The chain couples TRBV7-8 to TRBJ2-7; a possible D gene is TRBD1 (6 bases). The V end lost 3 bases, the J end lost 5 bases, and 17 bases lay between the germline ends. This CDR3 region has 15 residues. Germline CDR1 is SGHVS and CDR2 is FQNEAQ. The CDR3 DNA reads TGTGCCAGCAGCTTGGCACAGGGTTTTGGCCACGAGCAGTACTTC. Amino acids: CASSLAQGFGHEQYF.

V usage is TRBV20-1 and J usage is TRBJ2-1; D possibly corresponds to TRBD1 (7 bases). With 1 base removed from V and 9 bases from J, the gap between germline ends came to 19 bases. This CDR3 is 15 amino acids long. Per germline, CDR1 DFQATT and CDR2 SNEGSKA (reference sequence). CDR3 amino acids: CSARAGGGYNSEQFF. The CDR3 region has the DNA TGCAGTGCTAGAGCAGGAGGGGGCTACAACAGTGAGCAGTTCTTC.

The chain carries TRBV12-3 or TRBV12-4 and TRBJ2-1; 8 nucleotides align to TRBD1. The ends lost 6 bases at V and 5 bases at J; junction bases unmatched: 6. This CDR3 spans 14 amino acids. The chain's CDR3 is CASRRGQADNEQFF. In DNA, the CDR3 is TGTGCCAGCAGGCGGGGACAGGCTGACAATGAGCAGTTCTTC.

The J gene is TRBJ2-2, the V gene TRBV7-2, with D unclear. Germline lookup yields CDR1 SGHTA and CDR2 FQGNSA. The CDR3 has 12 residues. V lost 1 base, J lost 7 bases, and 4 bases lay in between. The DNA of the CDR3 is TGTGCCAGCAGCTTAGAGCTCGGGGAGCTGTTTTTT. Protein sequence: CASSLELGELFF. Full variable domain (remainder filled in from reference TRBV7-2 and TRBJ2-2): GAGVSQSPSNKVTEKGKDVELRCDPISGHTALYWYRQSLGQGLEFLIYFQGNSAPDKSGLPSDRFSAERTGGSVSTLTIQRTQQEDSAVYLCASSLELGELFFGEGSRLTVL.

The chain is built from TRBV12-3 or TRBV12-4 and TRBJ2-1; 8 bases are a match to TRBD1. V lost 11 bases and J lost 4; bases outside the gene matches: 10. This CDR3 contains 14 residues. CDR3 nucleotide sequence: TGTGCCGGGTGTCAGGGGGCGTCGTACAATGAGCAGTTCTTC. Protein sequence: CAGCQGASYNEQFF.

The chain joins TRBV30 to TRBJ1-1; D remains ambiguous. CDR1 GTSNPN and CDR2 SVGIG come from the germline V gene (reference sequence). The CDR3 has 13 residues. Between the trimmed V and J ends, which lost 1 base and 7 bases, there was a span of 13 bases. This chain's CDR3 is CAWSEPLVGEAFF. CDR3 DNA: TGTGCCTGGAGTGAGCCCTTAGTGGGTGAAGCTTTCTTT.

This chain joins TRBV20-1 and TRBJ2-3; D is perhaps TRBD1 or TRBD2 (5 bases each). The CDR3 loop spans 15 amino acids. V was clipped by 6 bases and J by 4 bases, with 20 bases between them. Germline CDR1 reads DFQATT; CDR2 reads SNEGSKA (reference sequence). The CDR3 DNA is TGCAGTGCGGTCGGAGGCACAGCCAGGGCAGATACGCAGTATTTT. Its translation: CSAVGGTARADTQYF.

This clonotype was recorded only once. The chain recombines TRBV6-2 or TRBV6-3 with TRBJ2-3, with a possible D match to TRBD2 (7 bases). Germline V lookup: CDR1 MNHEY, CDR2 SVGEGT. The CDR3 contains 16 residues. Trimming took off 7 bases at V and 5 bases at J, with 22 bases between the two ends. The CDR3 region is CASTKVSGGLGDTQYF. CDR3 nucleotide sequence: TGTGCCAGCACTAAAGTTTCGGGGGGCCTGGGAGATACGCAGTATTTT.

The rearrangement joins TRBV12-3 or TRBV12-4 to TRBJ1-1; no firm D call. The CDR3 totals 15 residues. Trimming stripped 5 bases from V and 3 bases from J, with 16 bases between. This chain's CDR3 is CASSRDGLSDTEAFF. CDR3 coding DNA: TGTGCCAGCAGTCGTGACGGGTTAAGCGACACTGAAGCTTTCTTT.

The chain has TRBV10-3 and TRBJ2-3, with 8 nucleotides matching TRBD2. V lost 4 bases and J lost 3; bases outside the gene matches: 3. CDR3 length: 14 residues. The V gene's germline CDR1 is ENHRY and CDR2 SYGVKD. The CDR3 loop is CAISVSGGTDTQYF. Written as DNA, the CDR3 is TGTGCCATCAGTGTGAGCGGGGGTACAGATACGCAGTATTTT.

V and J are TRBV6-4 and TRBJ2-5; TRBD2 agrees at 7 bases. V gave up 6 bases and J gave up 5 bases; unmatched junction bases: 6. This CDR3 is built from 13 residues. Germline V lookup: CDR1 MRHNA, CDR2 SNTAGT. DNA of the CDR3: TGTGCCAGCAGCCGACTAGCAGGGGAGACCCAGTACTTC. This encodes CASSRLAGETQYF.

The chain couples TRBV30 to TRBJ2-7; perhaps D is TRBD1 or TRBD2 (5 bases each). This CDR3 is 12 amino acids long. Trimming removed 5 bases from V and 2 bases from J, with 10 bases in between. CDR1 GTSNPN and CDR2 SVGIG come from the germline V gene (reference sequence). CDR3 protein: CAWSGAPYEQYF. The CDR3 DNA follows: TGTGCCTGGTCCGGGGCACCCTACGAGCAGTACTTC. Full variable domain (remainder filled in from reference TRBV30 and TRBJ2-7): SQTIHQWPATLVQPVGSPLSLECTVEGTSNPNLYWYRQAAGRGLQLLFYSVGIGQISSEVPQNLSASRPQDRQFILSSKKLLLSDSGFYLCAWSGAPYEQYFGPGTRLTVT.

This chain uses TRBV20-1 with TRBJ2-7; D may correspond to TRBD1 or TRBD2 (5 bases each). Germline assignment: CDR1 DFQATT and CDR2 SNEGSKA (reference sequence). Trimming pared 7 bases from V and 0 bases from J, leaving 13 bases between. This CDR3 contains 13 residues. In DNA, the CDR3 is TGCAGTGTGTATGGGGACGGCTCCTACGAGCAGTACTTC. Translated, it gives CSVYGDGSYEQYF.

The chain links TRBV5-4 to TRBJ2-5; TRBD2 aligns across 8 bases. CDR1 SGHNT and CDR2 YYREEE come from the germline V gene (reference sequence). Trimming cost V 4 bases and J 3 bases; bases outside gene matches: 11. The CDR3 loop spans 16 amino acids. In nucleotides, the CDR3 is TGTGCCAGCAGCCCCGGGGGGGACGGACTGGAAGAGACCCAGTACTTC. The encoded protein is CASSPGGDGLEETQYF.

The rearrangement links TRBV14 to TRBJ1-6; D gene ambiguous. This CDR3 has 13 residues. CDR1 is SGHDN and CDR2 is FVKESK in the germline V gene. The V end was cut by 0 bases, the J end by 12 bases, with 9 bases between. CDR3 sequence: CASSQDQVEPLHF. The CDR3 region has the DNA TGTGCCAGCAGCCAAGATCAAGTAGAACCCCTCCACTTT.

This clonotype has a single count. This chain connects TRBV2 to TRBJ1-4; no reliable D call. Germline V lookup: CDR1 SNHLY, CDR2 FYNNEI. CDR3 length: 15 residues. Deletions cut 3 bases from V and 0 bases from J, with 8 bases between. The DNA of the CDR3 is TGTGCCAGCAGTGACCAGACGGCAACTAATGAAAAACTGTTTTTT. This codes for CASSDQTATNEKLFF.

The V and J genes are TRBV20-1 and TRBJ2-5, with TRBD2 matching over 7 bases. In germline, CDR1 is DFQATT, CDR2 SNEGSKA (reference sequence). The CDR3 spans 13 residues. Trimming at V came to 3 bases and at J to 2 bases, leaving 3 bases not matched to a gene. CDR3 in DNA: TGCAGTGCTAGGCGGGGGACTCAAGAGACCCAGTACTTC. Amino acid sequence: CSARRGTQETQYF.

This sequence joins TRBV9 and TRBJ1-1; D may be TRBD1 (5 bases). CDR1 and CDR2 from the germline V gene are SGDLS and YYNGEE. With 4 bases removed from V and 1 base from J, the gap between germline ends came to 14 bases. The CDR3 has 15 amino acids. DNA of the CDR3: TGTGCCAGCAGCCGAACCGGGGGGGAGAACACTGAAGCTTTCTTT. Encoded protein: CASSRTGGENTEAFF.

This chain uses TRBV20-1 with TRBJ1-1; D uncertain. This CDR3 spans 13 amino acids. Germline assignment: CDR1 DFQATT and CDR2 SNEGSKA (reference sequence). V was pared by 6 bases and J by 2 bases, with 13 bases between. CDR3 sequence reads: CSAPRSTNTEAFF. The CDR3 DNA follows: TGCAGTGCCCCCCGAAGTACAAACACTGAAGCTTTCTTT.